Included here is one T cell receptor beta chain sequence, with context. What this receptor recognizes is not known. Base quality data are lacking; no much larger clone is found one base away. These data originate in a study of blood T cell repertoires in COVID-19 (dated by TCRdb to 2019 to 2021). In the study overall: Samples from collaborators originated in the United States, Italy and Spain and spanned both the acute and convalescent phases of COVID-19. The material from the prospective study consisted of cDNA or gDNA derived from T cells, B-cell-depleted T cells, or PBMCs. Samples came from the ongoing ImmuneRACE study (first 160 participants) plus 1,254 subjects from 6 global collaborators. Sample metadata almost always included a de-identified subject ID, COVID-19 status, age in years and sex. Where HLA class I and class II types were available, the types were taken from metadata supplied by the sample provider, not from assay-based typing. The repertoires were released in a freely available public database meant as a resource for research on the immune response to SARS-CoV-2. Deeply sampled blood TCRbeta repertoires from subjects exposed to, actively infected with, or recovered from COVID-19 were included in the dataset.

TCRbeta CDR3 regions were amplified from genomic DNA using the immunoSEQ Assay, a bias-controlled multiplex PCR. The authors' pipeline ran thus. Within the assay, amplification of reference gene primers was used to estimate how many nucleated cells each sample contained. To quantify the absolute abundance of each unique TCRbeta CDR3 rearrangement, sequence reads were collapsed and filtered. For each sample, productive Simpson clonality was calculated as the square root of Simpson's diversity index over productive rearrangements. The source is immuneACCESS, and TCRdb retained only in-frame sequences with V and J called. Part of the clones is not carried over; for the studies checked, unresolved V genes explain less than half of this, and the remainder is unexplained. The V and J calls and clone size come from that table; D and trimming were worked out from the DNA. This sample lists 55,000 to 75,000 clones; about two thirds were detected once. 4% to 5% of the sample is held by the ten biggest clonotypes.

The V and J ends are trimmed by 3 bases and 8 bases, leaving 14 bases between them. Reading from cysteine to phenylalanine, the CDR3 counts 13 amino acids. Only the CDR3 DNA stays, 39 bases, in frame from base 1. The germline V gene (reference sequence) specifies DFQATT as CDR1 and SNEGSKA as CDR2. One collaborating source in Seattle enrolled patients while the patients were actively infected and followed the patients over time throughout the course of disease. Each collaborating institution followed its own protocols to collect whole blood in K2EDTA tubes. For TCRbeta analysis, collaborator samples were shipped as frozen whole blood, as isolated PBMCs, or as DNA extracted from either sample type. What the work shows at the level of the full study, not this receptor alone: Clinical and demographic metadata were provided uncurated, with the amount varying by source and participant.

The sample consisted of peripheral blood. The receptor's source is a woman between 70 and 85 years old with COVID-19, enrolled during active disease. Recombination linked TRBV20-1 to TRBJ2-1; the D gene lacks a confident call. The nucleotide sequence is given as TGCAGTGCTAGTTCGGTGTTAATGGATGAGCAGTTCTTC. This codes for CSASSVLMDEQFF.